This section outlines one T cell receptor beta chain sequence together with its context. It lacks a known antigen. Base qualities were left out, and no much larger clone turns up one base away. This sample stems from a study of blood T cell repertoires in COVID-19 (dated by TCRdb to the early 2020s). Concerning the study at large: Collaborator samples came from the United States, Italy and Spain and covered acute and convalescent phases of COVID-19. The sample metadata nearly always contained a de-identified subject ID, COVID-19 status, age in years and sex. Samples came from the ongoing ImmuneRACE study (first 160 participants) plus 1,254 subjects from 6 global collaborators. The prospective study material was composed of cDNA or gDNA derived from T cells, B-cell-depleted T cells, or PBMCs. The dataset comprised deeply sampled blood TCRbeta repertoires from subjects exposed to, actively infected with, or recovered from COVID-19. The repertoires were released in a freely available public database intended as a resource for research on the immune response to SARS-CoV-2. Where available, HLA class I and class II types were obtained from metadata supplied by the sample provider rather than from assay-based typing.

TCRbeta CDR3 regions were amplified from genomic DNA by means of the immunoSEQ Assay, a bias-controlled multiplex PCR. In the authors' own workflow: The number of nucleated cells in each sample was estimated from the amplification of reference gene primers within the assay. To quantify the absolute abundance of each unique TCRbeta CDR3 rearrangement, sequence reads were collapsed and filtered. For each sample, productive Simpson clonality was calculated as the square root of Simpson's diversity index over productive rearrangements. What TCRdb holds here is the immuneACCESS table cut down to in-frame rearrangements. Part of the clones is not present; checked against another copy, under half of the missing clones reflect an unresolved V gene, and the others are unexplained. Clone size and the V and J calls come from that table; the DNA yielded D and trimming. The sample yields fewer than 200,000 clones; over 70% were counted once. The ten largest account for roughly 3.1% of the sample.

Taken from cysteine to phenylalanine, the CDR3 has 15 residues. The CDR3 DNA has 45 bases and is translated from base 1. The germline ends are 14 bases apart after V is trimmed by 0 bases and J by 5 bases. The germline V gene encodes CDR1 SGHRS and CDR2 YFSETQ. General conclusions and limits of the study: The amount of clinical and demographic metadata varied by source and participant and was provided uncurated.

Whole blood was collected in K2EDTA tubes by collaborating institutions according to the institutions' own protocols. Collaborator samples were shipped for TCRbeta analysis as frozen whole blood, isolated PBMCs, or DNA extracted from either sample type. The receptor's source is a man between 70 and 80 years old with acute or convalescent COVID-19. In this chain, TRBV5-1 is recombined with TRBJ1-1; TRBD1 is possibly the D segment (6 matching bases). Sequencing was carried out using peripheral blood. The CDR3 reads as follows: CASSLGDIRGTEAFF. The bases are TGCGCCAGCAGCTTGGGGGACATAAGAGGGACTGAAGCTTTCTTT.